The clone carrying this T cell receptor (beta chain) was counted only a few times. The cohort excluded patients with autoimmune disease history or systemic immunosuppression. This sample was taken from a study of OX40 agonist ivuxolimab in advanced cancers. As for the study in general: At doses from 0.01 to 10 mg/kg, patients were given intravenous ivuxolimab every 2 weeks. A diagnosis of hepatocellular carcinoma, melanoma, renal cell or head and neck cancer was present in dose-escalation patients. Among those enrolled, mean age was roughly 55 years (range roughly 20 to 85) and roughly 84% were male.

V was cut by 3 bases and J by 4 bases, with 13 bases left in between. The germline gives CDR1 KGHSH, CDR2 LQKENI. The CDR3 is made up of 14 amino acids. TCRdb's copy holds only in-frame clones and misses some; the assay was immunoSEQ multiplex PCR. The profile shows about 66,000 clones, about 81% of them singletons. Specimen: CD4+ or CD8+ T cells sorted from blood, collected in a trial of the OX40 agonist ivuxolimab. V gene TRBV18 combines with J gene TRBJ2-7; perhaps TRBD2 as D (5 bases). The sequence derives from an adult with an advanced solid tumor such as melanoma, head and neck, liver or kidney cancer. The DNA of the CDR3 is TGTGCCAGCTCACCCGAGGTCGGGGAATACGAGCAGTACTTC. It specifies CASSPEVGEYEQYF.